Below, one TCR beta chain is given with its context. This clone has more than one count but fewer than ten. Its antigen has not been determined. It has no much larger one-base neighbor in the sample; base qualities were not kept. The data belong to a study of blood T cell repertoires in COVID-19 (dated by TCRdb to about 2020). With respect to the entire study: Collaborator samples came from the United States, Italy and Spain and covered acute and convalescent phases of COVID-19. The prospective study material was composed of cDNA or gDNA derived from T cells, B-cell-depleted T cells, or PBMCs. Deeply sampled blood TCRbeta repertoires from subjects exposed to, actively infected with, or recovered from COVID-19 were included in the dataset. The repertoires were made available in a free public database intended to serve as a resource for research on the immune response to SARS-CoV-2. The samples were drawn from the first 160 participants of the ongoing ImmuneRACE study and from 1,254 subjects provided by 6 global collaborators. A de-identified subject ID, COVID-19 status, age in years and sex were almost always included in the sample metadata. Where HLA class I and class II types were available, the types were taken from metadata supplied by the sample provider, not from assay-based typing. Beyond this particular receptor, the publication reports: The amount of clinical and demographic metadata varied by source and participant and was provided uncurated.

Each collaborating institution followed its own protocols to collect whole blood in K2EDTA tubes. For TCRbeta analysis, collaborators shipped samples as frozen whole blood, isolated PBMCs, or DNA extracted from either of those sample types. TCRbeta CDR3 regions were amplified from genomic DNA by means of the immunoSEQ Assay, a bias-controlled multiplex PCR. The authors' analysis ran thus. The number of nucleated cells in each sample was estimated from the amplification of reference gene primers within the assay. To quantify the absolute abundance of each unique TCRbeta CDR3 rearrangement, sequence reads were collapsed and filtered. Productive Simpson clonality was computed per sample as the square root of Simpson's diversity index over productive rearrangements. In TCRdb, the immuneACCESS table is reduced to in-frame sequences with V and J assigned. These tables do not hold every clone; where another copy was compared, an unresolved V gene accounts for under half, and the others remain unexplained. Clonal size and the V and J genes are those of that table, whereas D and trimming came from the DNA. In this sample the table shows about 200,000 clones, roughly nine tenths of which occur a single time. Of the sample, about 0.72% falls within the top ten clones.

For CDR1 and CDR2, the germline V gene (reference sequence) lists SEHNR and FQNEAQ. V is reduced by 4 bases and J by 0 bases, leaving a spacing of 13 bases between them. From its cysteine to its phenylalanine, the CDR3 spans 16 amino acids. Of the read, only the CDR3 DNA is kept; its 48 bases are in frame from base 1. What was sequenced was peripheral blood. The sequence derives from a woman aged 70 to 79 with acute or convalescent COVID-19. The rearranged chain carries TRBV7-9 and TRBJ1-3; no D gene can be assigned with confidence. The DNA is TGTGCCAGCAGCTCCGAGGTCCTTAGCTCTGGAAACACCATATATTTT. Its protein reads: CASSSEVLSSGNTIYF.